This TCR beta chain was captured in a study of spatial heterogeneity in lung cancer. In the study overall: An average of more than ten raw reads was observed per unique TCR and UMI combination.

There are many counts of this clonotype. V gave up 5 bases and J gave up 5 bases; unmatched junction bases: 15. CDR1 and CDR2 from the germline V gene are MNHEY and SVGAGI. The length of the CDR3 is 16 residues. TCR cDNA molecules each carried a unique molecular identifier. TCRdb recomputed calls from the 5' RACE reads with MiXCR, one row per CDR3 protein. The sample records over 1,000 distinct CDR3 sequences, over 10% being singletons. The time point here: sample taken at primary tumor resection. Without sorting, whole RNA was sequenced from tumor, nontumor lung or frozen PBMC. Donors were 72 untreated early-stage non-small cell lung cancer patients.

The receptor was derived from a male donor with early-stage non-small cell lung cancer. Specimen: normal lung tissue next to the tumor, collected at surgery. The chain links TRBV6-5 to TRBJ2-7; the match to TRBD1 covers 7 bases. The CDR3 DNA follows: TGTGCCAGCAGTCCCTCCGGAAGACAGGGATCTGACGAGCAGTACTTC. Translating it yields CASSPSGRQGSDEQYF.